The entry below gives a single T cell receptor beta chain sequence along with its context. Its antigen is unknown. Clones were sequenced by immunoSEQ multiplex PCR, and TCRdb holds only the in-frame ones, with some missing. Of about 77,000 clones in the sample, 80% to 95% were seen once. This entry belongs to a study of OX40 agonist ivuxolimab in advanced cancers. About the study: Treatment of patients was with ivuxolimab, an agonistic anti-OX40 (CD134) antibody. Prior therapy, whether anti-PD-1, anti-PD-L1 or anti-CTLA-4, was allowed, and under 50% had some. General study points: Clones of CD4+ and CD8+ blood T cells grew by week 6 at doses of 0.1 to 3.0 mg/kg. Not determined was the antigen specificity of the expanded peripheral T cells.

Germline loops: CDR1 SGHRS, CDR2 YFSETQ. The length of the CDR3 is 18 residues. Trimming at V came to 0 bases and at J to 3 bases, leaving 5 bases not matched to a gene. The clonotype comes from an adult with an advanced solid tumor such as melanoma, head and neck, liver or kidney cancer. The material was CD4+ or CD8+ T cells sorted from blood, obtained in a trial of the OX40 agonist ivuxolimab. The chain employs TRBV5-1 and TRBJ2-3; TRBD2 aligns across 15 bases. DNA for the CDR3: TGCGCCAGCAGCTTGGGTGGACTAGCGGGAGGGAGAACAGATACGCAGTATTTT. It codes for CASSLGGLAGGRTDTQYF. The full variable domain, completed using reference TRBV5-1 and TRBJ2-3, is KAGVTQTPRYLIKTRGQQVTLSCSPISGHRSVSWYQQTPGQGLQFLFEYFSETQRNKGNFPGRFSGRQFSNSRSEMNVSTLELGDSALYLCASSLGGLAGGRTDTQYFGPGTRLTVL.